These 23 T cell receptor beta chains originate from one sample sequenced in a study of shared clonotypes between healthy human individuals. CD45RO-negative, CCR7-selected cells formed the naive CD8 fraction, which excluded terminally differentiated effector memory CD45RA+ cells. The assay was immunoSEQ multiplex PCR, and TCRdb's table has in-frame clones only and misses some. The sample includes hundreds of thousands of clones, around 95% of them seen just once. Sample: naive CD8+ T cells sorted from blood. The receptor set was obtained from a woman in her twenties or thirties in good health.

This chain uses TRBV6-5 with TRBJ1-1, with 10 bases matching TRBD1. V lost 4 bases and J lost 1; bases outside the gene matches: 3. CDR1 MNHEY and CDR2 SVGAGI come from the germline V gene. The length of the CDR3 is 15 residues. CDR3 nucleotide sequence: TGTGCCAGCAGTTTTGGGACAGGGGAGAACACTGAAGCTTTCTTT. Encoded protein: CASSFGTGENTEAFF.

This chain connects TRBV4-1 to TRBJ2-7, with D uncertain. The CDR3 is 14 amino acids. Per the germline V gene, CDR1 is MGHRA and CDR2 is YSYEKL. V was trimmed by 7 bases and J by 0 bases, leaving 13 bases between them. The CDR3 region is CASNPGRNSYEQYF. The DNA for the CDR3 is TGCGCCAGCAATCCGGGCCGAAACTCCTACGAGCAGTACTTC.

The chain employs TRBV27 and TRBJ2-3; D call uncertain. From germline, CDR1 is MNHEY and CDR2 SMNVEV (reference sequence). Trimming shortened V by 2 bases and J by 0 bases, and 6 bases separated the two germline ends. The CDR3 extends over 14 amino acids. CDR3 sequence reads: CASSLGGSTDTQYF. DNA of the CDR3: TGTGCCAGCAGTTTAGGCGGCAGCACAGATACGCAGTATTTT.

CDR3 coding DNA: TGTGCCAGCAGCTTGGAGACAGGGGCGAAAGGCTACACCTTC. Protein sequence: CASSLETGAKGYTF. This chain uses TRBV5-4 with TRBJ1-2, with TRBD1 matching over 8 bases. Germline lookup yields CDR1 SGHNT and CDR2 YYREEE (reference sequence). The CDR3 is 14 residues long. V was clipped by 0 bases and J by 8 bases; unmatched bases: 6.

This chain links TRBV6-5 with TRBJ1-2; D is possibly TRBD1 (6 bases). V was cut by 7 bases and J by 1 base, with 10 bases left in between. CDR3 length: 13 residues. The germline V gene encodes CDR1 MNHEY and CDR2 SVGAGI. CDR3 loop: CASTPGDNYGYTF. Here the CDR3 DNA reads TGTGCCAGCACCCCAGGGGATAACTATGGCTACACCTTC.

The chain joins TRBV7-9 to TRBJ2-7, with 12 bases identical to TRBD1. Trimming at V came to 4 bases and at J to 4 bases, leaving 2 bases not matched to a gene. CDR1 and CDR2 from the germline V gene are SEHNR and FQNEAQ (reference sequence). This CDR3 comprises 14 residues. Here the CDR3 reads CASSWDRGLYEQYF. Written as DNA, the CDR3 is TGTGCCAGCAGCTGGGACAGGGGGCTGTACGAGCAGTACTTC.

The chain joins TRBV25-1 to TRBJ2-1; D is uncertain. CDR1 and CDR2 from the germline V gene are MGHDK and SYGVNS. The germline V and J ends were trimmed by 1 base and 9 bases, with 4 bases remaining between them. The CDR3 sequence is 11 residues long. The CDR3 loop reads CASSESAEQFF. CDR3 DNA sequence: TGTGCCAGCAGTGAATCCGCTGAGCAGTTCTTC.

Comment on this clone: Other DNA sequences in the sample encode the same CDR3. V and J are TRBV27 and TRBJ1-1; no clear D gene. V lost 4 bases and J lost 1, with 4 bases in between. This CDR3 has 12 residues. Per germline, CDR1 MNHEY and CDR2 SMNVEV (reference sequence). The DNA of the CDR3 is TGTGCCAGCAGTTCAGGGAACACTGAAGCTTTCTTT. Its protein is CASSSGNTEAFF.

This chain links TRBV7-9 with TRBJ2-7, with D possibly being TRBD2 (6 bases). The CDR3 loop spans 14 amino acids. Germline-derived CDR1 and CDR2 are SEHNR and FQNEAQ (reference sequence). Trimming removed 7 bases from V and 5 bases from J, with 18 bases in between. Here the CDR3 reads CASTLGDSTDEQYF. CDR3 bases: TGTGCCAGCACCCTCGGGGACTCCACGGACGAGCAGTACTTC.

The chain links TRBV6-5 to TRBJ2-1; tentatively, D is TRBD1 (5 bases). Trimming cost V 6 bases and J 4 bases, with 16 bases left between them. This CDR3 comprises 15 residues. From germline, CDR1 is MNHEY and CDR2 SVGAGI. The CDR3 sequence is CASSRGLSGYNEQFF. CDR3 DNA: TGTGCCAGCAGCCGAGGCCTCTCAGGGTACAATGAGCAGTTCTTC.

The rearrangement uses TRBV16 and TRBJ2-7; 7 nucleotides agree with TRBD2. Losses at the gene ends were 4 bases for V and 4 bases for J; bases not matched to a gene: 13. The CDR3 runs to 16 residues. CDR1 and CDR2 from the germline V gene are KGHSY and FQNENV. CDR3 residues: CASSPGLAGVGYEQYF. CDR3 nucleotides: TGTGCCAGCAGCCCCGGTCTGGCGGGAGTTGGTTACGAGCAGTACTTC.

This clone was recorded only once. The chain recombines TRBV5-6 with TRBJ2-1; D is unresolved. V lost 4 bases, J lost 9 bases, and 14 bases lay in between. CDR3 length: 13 residues. CDR1 and CDR2 (germline): SGHDT, YYEEEE. The CDR3 region is CASSPTYAVEQFF. The CDR3 DNA follows: TGTGCCAGCAGCCCCACCTACGCAGTTGAGCAGTTCTTC. Looking up the rest from reference TRBV5-6 and TRBJ2-1 gives the full variable domain: DAGVTQSPTHLIKTRGQQVTLRCSPKSGHDTVSWYQQALGQGPQFIFQYYEEEERQRGNFPDRFSGHQFPNYSSELNVNALLLGDSALYLCASSPTYAVEQFFGPGTRLTVL.

The chain uses TRBV27 and TRBJ2-7, with a tentative D call TRBD2 (7 bases). The CDR3 sequence is 14 residues long. With 7 bases removed from V and 5 bases from J, the gap between germline ends came to 18 bases. Germline V lookup: CDR1 MNHEY, CDR2 SMNVEV (reference sequence). The CDR3: CASKTLGGADEQYF. DNA of the CDR3: TGTGCCAGCAAAACCCTGGGGGGGGCTGACGAGCAGTACTTC.

Points on this clone: Other DNA sequences in this specimen translate into the identical CDR3. The V gene is TRBV28, the J gene TRBJ2-2, with D maybe TRBD1 (6 bases). Germline CDR1 MDHEN, CDR2 SYDVKM. The CDR3 extends over 15 amino acids. V lost 3 bases to trimming and J lost 4 bases, with 12 bases between them. DNA of the CDR3: TGTGCCAGCAGTTTCAGGGGCCTAGGCACCGGGGAGCTGTTTTTT. Translating gives CASSFRGLGTGELFF.

The chain is built from TRBV5-1 and TRBJ2-6, with D unresolved. The germline CDR1 and CDR2 sequences are SGHRS and YFSETQ. CDR3 length: 16 residues. V was cut by 2 bases and J by 1 base, with 10 bases left in between. The CDR3 protein is CASSFEHPSGANVLTF. The DNA of the CDR3 is TGCGCCAGCAGCTTCGAACACCCATCTGGGGCCAACGTCCTGACTTTC.

The V call is TRBV28, the J call TRBJ2-7; 10 bases agree with TRBD1. Germline CDR1 reads MDHEN; CDR2 reads SYDVKM. Trimming cost V 3 bases and J 5 bases; bases outside gene matches: 7. The CDR3 is 15 residues long. The CDR3 sequence is CASSFVGTGVHEQYF. In DNA, the CDR3 is TGTGCCAGCAGTTTCGTCGGGACAGGGGTCCACGAGCAGTACTTC.

The chain recombines TRBV27 with TRBJ2-1, with TRBD1 matching 7 bases. Germline CDR1 MNHEY, CDR2 SMNVEV (reference sequence). The CDR3 is 16 residues long. V lost 5 bases, J lost 1 base, and 8 bases stayed unmatched. The chain's CDR3 is CASSRRQGLSYNEQFF. For the CDR3, the DNA is TGTGCCAGCAGTCGTAGACAGGGCCTATCCTACAATGAGCAGTTCTTC.

V gene TRBV2 combines with J gene TRBJ1-1, with no clear D. The CDR3 is 13 residues long. V shed 8 bases and J shed 4 bases, with 14 bases lying between them. Per germline, CDR1 SNHLY and CDR2 FYNNEI. The CDR3 loop is CASFQGQSTEAFF. The CDR3, as DNA: TGTGCCAGCTTTCAAGGCCAGAGCACTGAAGCTTTCTTT.

For this clone: This sample also contains other DNA sequences that code for the same CDR3. The J gene is TRBJ1-1, the V gene TRBV4-1; D is unresolved. V lost 1 base to trimming and J lost 1 base, with 7 bases between them. The germline gives CDR1 MGHRA, CDR2 YSYEKL. The CDR3 contains 14 residues. DNA for the CDR3: TGCGCCAGCAGCCAAGGGGGTGAGAACACTGAAGCTTTCTTT. Translated: CASSQGGENTEAFF.

The genes are TRBV5-1 and TRBJ2-7; D perhaps matches TRBD2 (5 bases). Germline-derived CDR1 and CDR2 are SGHRS and YFSETQ. V shed 4 bases and J shed 4 bases, with 15 bases lying between them. CDR3 length: 14 amino acids. Here the CDR3 DNA reads TGCGCCAGCAGCCCCGCTAGGACTGTTTACGAGCAGTACTTC. This translates into CASSPARTVYEQYF. The entire variable domain, with the rest obtained from reference TRBV5-1 and TRBJ2-7, is as follows: KAGVTQTPRYLIKTRGQQVTLSCSPISGHRSVSWYQQTPGQGLQFLFEYFSETQRNKGNFPGRFSGRQFSNSRSEMNVSTLELGDSALYLCASSPARTVYEQYFGPGTRLTVT.

On this clone itself: The same CDR3 can be traced to other DNA sequences in this sample. V gene TRBV9 combines with J gene TRBJ2-7; 10 bases fit TRBD1. The CDR3 contains 14 residues. In germline, CDR1 is SGDLS, CDR2 YYNGEE. V shed 5 bases and J 2 bases; nucleotides not matched to a gene: 4. CDR3 nucleotide sequence: TGTGCCAGCAGTCCCGGGACAGGGGCCTACGAGCAGTACTTC. This encodes CASSPGTGAYEQYF.

This chain joins TRBV9 and TRBJ2-5; unclear D gene. V shed 0 bases and J shed 4 bases, with 13 bases lying between them. The CDR3 consists of 15 residues. Germline assignment: CDR1 SGDLS and CDR2 YYNGEE. The CDR3 is CASSVEVGVVETQYF. In DNA form, the CDR3 reads TGTGCCAGCAGCGTAGAGGTCGGAGTAGTAGAGACCCAGTACTTC.

The chain is built from TRBV7-3 and TRBJ1-2; D might be TRBD1 (5 bases). V shed 0 bases and J shed 6 bases, with 8 bases lying between them. This CDR3 comprises 13 residues. CDR1 is SGHTA and CDR2 is FQGTGA in the germline V gene. The CDR3 reads CASSLTGADGYTF. The CDR3 DNA reads as TGTGCCAGCAGCTTAACAGGGGCTGATGGCTACACCTTC.